This T cell receptor (beta chain) was recorded in a study of control samples from healthy donors and cancer patients. The table came from immunoSEQ multiplex PCR; TCRdb's copy has only in-frame clones and leaves some out. The data show over 200,000 clones, roughly 80% seen once. This CDR3 region has 15 residues. J was trimmed by 2 bases and V by 4 bases; bases with no gene match: 3. Looked up from germline, CDR1 is SEHNR and CDR2 is FQNEAQ (reference sequence). Specimen: PBMCs. This TCR was sampled from a woman aged 60-75 years with lung cancer. The chain employs TRBV7-9 and TRBJ2-2; 8 nucleotides line up with TRBD2. The CDR3 DNA reads TGTGCCAGCAGCTCGGGACTAGACAACACCGGGGAGCTGTTTTTT. Protein product: CASSSGLDNTGELFF.